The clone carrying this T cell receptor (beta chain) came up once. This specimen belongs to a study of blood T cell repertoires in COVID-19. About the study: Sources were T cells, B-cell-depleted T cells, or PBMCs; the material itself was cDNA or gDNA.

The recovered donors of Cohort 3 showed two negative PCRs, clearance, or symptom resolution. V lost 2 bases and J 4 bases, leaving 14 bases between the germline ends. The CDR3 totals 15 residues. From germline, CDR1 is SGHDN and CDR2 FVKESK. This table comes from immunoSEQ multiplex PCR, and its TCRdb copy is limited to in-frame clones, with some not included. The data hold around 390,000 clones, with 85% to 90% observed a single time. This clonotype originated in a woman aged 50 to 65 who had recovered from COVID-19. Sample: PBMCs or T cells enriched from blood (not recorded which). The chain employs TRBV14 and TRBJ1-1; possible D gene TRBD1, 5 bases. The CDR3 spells CASSQYGQGSTEAFF. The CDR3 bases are TGTGCCAGCAGCCAATATGGACAAGGTAGCACTGAAGCTTTCTTT.